This TCR beta chain derives from a study of immune cell composition in non-small cell lung cancer. Sample share makes this clone large. Normal lung was sampled as far from the tumour as possible, at least 3 cm. Assay used: immunoSEQ multiplex PCR; TCRdb lists only in-frame clones, some missing. Found here are about a thousand clones, around 74% of them singletons; the top ten hold about 30%. This TCR derives from a human donor with non-small cell lung cancer. The sequencing input was non-adjacent lung tissue.

The CDR3: CASSHRGRVDYGYTF. Here the CDR3 DNA reads TGTGCCAGTAGTCACAGGGGGCGAGTTGACTATGGCTACACCTTC. The chain has TRBV19 and TRBJ1-2; 9 bases map to TRBD1. The ends lost 5 bases at V and 3 bases at J; junction bases unmatched: 7. The CDR3 loop spans 15 amino acids. Germline-derived CDR1 and CDR2 are LNHDA and SQIVND (reference sequence). The full variable domain, with the rest looked up from reference TRBV19 and TRBJ1-2, is DGGITQSPKYLFRKEGQNVTLSCEQNLNHDAMYWYRQDPGQGLRLIYYSQIVNDFQKGDIAEGYSVSREKKESFPLTVTSAQKNPTAFYLCASSHRGRVDYGYTFGSGTRLTVV.